The present TCR beta chain was sequenced within a study of blood T cell repertoires in COVID-19. Study-level background: Nucleic acid was either cDNA or gDNA, and it came from T cells, B-cell-depleted T cells, or PBMCs.

Authors' data handling: Estimation of nucleated cell counts relied on the amplification of reference gene primers. Libraries were prepared by immunoSEQ multiplex PCR; TCRdb keeps only in-frame clonotypes and omits some of them. That table supplies the V and J calls and clone size; D and trimming were determined from the DNA. This repertoire shows 70,000 to 85,000 clones, roughly 80% found once; its top ten account for less than 20%. This CDR3 is built from 14 residues. The V and J ends lost 6 bases and 0 bases, in that order; junction bases with no gene match: 4. Looked up from germline, CDR1 is MNHEY and CDR2 is SVGAGI.

Sequenced sample: peripheral blood. This receptor was taken from an elderly woman with acute or convalescent COVID-19. J is TRBJ2-7 and V is TRBV6-5, with TRBD2 identical over 8 bases. CDR3 protein: CASRDSGISYEQYF. The CDR3, as DNA: TGTGCCAGCAGGGATAGCGGGATCTCCTACGAGCAGTACTTC.